These T cell receptor beta chains were read from a single sample in a study of blood T cells in healthy people across ages. TCRdb reanalysed the 5' RACE reads using MiXCR and keeps one entry per CDR3 protein. The sample includes about 780,000 distinct CDR3 sequences, around 62% of them seen just once. Sequences were obtained from blood. These receptors were collected from a man aged 25 to 45 in good health. Each CDR3 is given with its conserved first and last residue. The D gene is left open where the match is weak. The size entry is marked missing in some rows and otherwise reads once, few, many or a size class.

cdr3_nt cdr3_aa d_call v_call clone_size j_call
TGCAGTGCTAGAGGCCCCCGAGCGGGGGCGGGAGATACGCAGTATTTT CSARGPRAGAGDTQYF TRBD2 TRBV20-1 - TRBJ2-3
TGTGCCAGCAGCGAACCGGGACAGGGTATTTACGAGCAGTACTTC CASSEPGQGIYEQYF TRBD1 TRBV12-3/TRBV12-4 - TRBJ2-7
TGTGCCATCAAGCCTCAGGACAGGGGGCGGTCTGGGGAGCTGTTTTTT CAIKPQDRGRSGELFF TRBD1 TRBV10-3 - TRBJ2-2
TGCGCCAGCAGCCAAGACCCAGCCGTGTACTCTGGGGCCAACGTCCTGACTTTC CASSQDPAVYSGANVLTF - TRBV4-3 - TRBJ2-6
TGCGCCAGCAGCCACAACTTCGGGGAGCAAGAGACCCAGTACTTC CASSHNFGEQETQYF - TRBV4-3 - TRBJ2-5
TGCAGTGCCCGAGTAGCGGGGGGGCACAATGAGCAGTTCTTC CSARVAGGHNEQFF TRBD2 TRBV20-1 few TRBJ2-1
TGCGCCAGCAGCTTTCGCAGCGGAGGCGAGACCCAGTACTTC CASSFRSGGETQYF - TRBV5-1 - TRBJ2-5
TGCGCCAGCAGCCCGTGGACTGGGACTGACTCCTACAATGAGCAGTTCTTC CASSPWTGTDSYNEQFF - TRBV5-1 few TRBJ2-1
TGTGCCAGCAGCTCCACCGGGAATGGAATCTACGAGCAGTACTTC CASSSTGNGIYEQYF - TRBV7-2 - TRBJ2-7
TGTGCCAGCAGCTTAGCGGCAGGGGGTGCCTATGGCTACACCTTC CASSLAAGGAYGYTF TRBD1 TRBV7-2 - TRBJ1-2
TGTGCCAGCAGCTTAGGACCCTCAAACTATGGCTACACCTTC CASSLGPSNYGYTF - TRBV7-9 - TRBJ1-2
TGTGCCAGCAGCCAAGTGCCCGCCGGGACAGGGACGGATGGCGGAGAGCAGTACTTC CASSQVPAGTGTDGGEQYF TRBD1 TRBV14 - TRBJ2-7
TGCAGTGCTAGTCCCACAGATACGCAGTATTTT CSASPTDTQYF - TRBV20-1 many TRBJ2-3
TGCAGTGCTAGAGATCTTCACCAGGCTAGCGGGAACTACAATGAGCAGTTCTTC CSARDLHQASGNYNEQFF TRBD2 TRBV20-1 few TRBJ2-1
TGTGCCAGCAGGGGGGACTATCCACAAGAGACCCAGTACTTC CASRGDYPQETQYF TRBD2 TRBV28 - TRBJ2-5
TGTGCCAGCAGCAAAGGACAGGGGGTCTTCGGCTACACCTTC CASSKGQGVFGYTF TRBD1 TRBV14 - TRBJ1-2
TGTGCCAGCAGCCCGATGGAGACCCAGTACTTC CASSPMETQYF - TRBV7-2 few TRBJ2-5
TGTGCCAGCAGCCAACGGATCAGCGGGGCCAACGTCCTGACTTTC CASSQRISGANVLTF - TRBV7-2 - TRBJ2-6
TGCGCCGGCAGCCAAGACCCTTTTCGGACAGACTACAATGAGCAGTTCTTC CAGSQDPFRTDYNEQFF - TRBV4-3 - TRBJ2-1
TGCAGTTGGGGACAGCCCTACAATGAGCAGTTCTTC CSWGQPYNEQFF TRBD1 TRBV20-1 - TRBJ2-1
TGTGCCAGCAGTGAATGGCAGGTGAACACTGAAGCTTTCTTT CASSEWQVNTEAFF - TRBV6-1 - TRBJ1-1
TGCGCCAGCAGCTTGGGGCCGGGACATGATAGCAATCAGCCCCAGCATTTT CASSLGPGHDSNQPQHF - TRBV5-1 - TRBJ1-5
TGTGCCAGCAGTTTGGGGAATCATGCCAATGAGCAGTTCTTC CASSLGNHANEQFF - TRBV27 few TRBJ2-1
TGTGCCAGCAGGAGACAGAGCTCCTACGAGCAGTACTTC CASRRQSSYEQYF - TRBV7-2 - TRBJ2-7
TGCAGCGTCGTCTCTGGAAGCAATGAGCAGTTCTTC CSVVSGSNEQFF - TRBV29-1 - TRBJ2-1
TGTGCCAGCAGCCCCGCGGGACTGACTTACAATGAGCAGTTCTTC CASSPAGLTYNEQFF - TRBV7-9 - TRBJ2-1
TGTGCCAGCCTGGACTTCACCTACGAGCAGTACTTC CASLDFTYEQYF - TRBV6-2/TRBV6-3 - TRBJ2-7
TGTGCCAGCAGTCGGAGCGGGGGGGCCTACGAGCAGTACTTC CASSRSGGAYEQYF TRBD2 TRBV12-3/TRBV12-4 - TRBJ2-7
TGCAGCGTTGTAGGGCAGCTTACCTACGAGCAGTACTTC CSVVGQLTYEQYF - TRBV29-1 - TRBJ2-7
TGTGCCAGCAGTGGTCGGACAGGGCCCCCCAATGAGCAGTTCTTC CASSGRTGPPNEQFF TRBD1 TRBV2 - TRBJ2-1